Below are 13 T cell receptor beta chains sequenced from a single sample in a study of T-cell memory formation after mild COVID-19. A single record per CDR3 protein comes from TCRdb applying MiXCR to the 5' RACE reads. The data hold 100,000 to 140,000 distinct CDR3 sequences, with around 14% observed a single time. The material sequenced was PBMCs or a T cell subset sorted from them (not recorded which). Receptors originate from a man in his late teens or twenties who had mild COVID-19 (a few samples of this study predate the infection). Cell type and time point are not known.

The chain employs TRBV28 and TRBJ2-1, with D unclear. CDR3 length equals 10 residues. V was shortened by 6 bases and J by 10 bases, with 7 bases between the two germline ends. CDR1 is MDHEN, CDR2 SYDVKM, per germline. CDR3 coding DNA: TGTGCCAGCAGCCGGCTCGAGCAGTTCTTC. This gives the protein CASSRLEQFF.

The chain links TRBV6-5 to TRBJ2-3; 11 nucleotides line up with TRBD2. The CDR3 runs 15 residues. V was pared by 4 bases and J by 6 bases, with 6 bases of the junction left unmatched. The germline CDR1 and CDR2 sequences are MNHEY and SVGAGI. The chain's CDR3 is CASSSSGGSADTQYF. The CDR3 nucleotides are TGTGCCAGCAGTTCTAGCGGGGGGAGTGCGGATACGCAGTATTTT.

The rearrangement uses TRBV29-1 and TRBJ2-5; 7 nucleotides match TRBD1. Germline loops: CDR1 SQVTM, CDR2 ANQGSEA. This CDR3 comprises 14 residues. The V and J ends lost 1 base and 5 bases, in that order; junction bases with no gene match: 7. The CDR3 here is CSVEVGRGLETQYF. The DNA of the CDR3 is TGCAGCGTTGAAGTGGGCAGGGGGTTGGAGACCCAGTACTTC.

This clonotype was seen many times. This chain links TRBV6-5 with TRBJ1-1; a weak D match, TRBD1 (6 bases). This CDR3 is 15 amino acids long. V dropped 6 bases and J dropped 3 bases, with 17 bases sitting between them. Germline V lookup: CDR1 MNHEY, CDR2 SVGAGI. DNA for the CDR3: TGTGCCAGCAGCCCTGGGGGTAGGGGGGACACTGAAGCTTTCTTT. It specifies CASSPGGRGDTEAFF.

The sample holds a few counts of this clonotype. V and J are TRBV9 and TRBJ1-4; no clear D gene. This CDR3 is built from 15 residues. The V and J ends lost 0 bases and 10 bases respectively, with 16 bases between them. Germline V gene sequence: CDR1 SGDLS, CDR2 YYNGEE. CDR3 nucleotide sequence: TGTGCCAGCAGCGTAGACGGGTCGCCCTGGGGAAAACTGTTTTTT. Its translation: CASSVDGSPWGKLFF. Full variable domain (rest looked up from reference TRBV9 and TRBJ1-4): DSGVTQTPKHLITATGQRVTLRCSPRSGDLSVYWYQQSLDQGLQFLIQYYNGEERAKGNILERFSAQQFPDLHSELNLSSLELGDSALYFCASSVDGSPWGKLFFGSGTQLSVL.

V is TRBV5-4 and J is TRBJ2-3; TRBD2 aligns across 9 bases. The CDR3 sequence is 15 residues long. V lost 1 base to trimming and J lost 4 bases; unmatched junction nucleotides: 4. In germline, CDR1 is SGHNT, CDR2 YYREEE (reference sequence). The CDR3 DNA sequence: TGTGCCAGCAGCTTGCCGGGACTAGCCCCAGATACGCAGTATTTT. Residues: CASSLPGLAPDTQYF.

The chain is built from TRBV4-2 and TRBJ1-4, with D maybe TRBD1 (5 bases). Trimming took off 1 base at V and 3 bases at J, with 9 bases between the two ends. From germline, CDR1 is LGHNA and CDR2 YNFKEQ. The CDR3 consists of 15 residues. The CDR3, as DNA: TGTGCCAGCAGCCAAGGTGAAGGGGCTAATGAAAAACTGTTTTTT. Its translation is CASSQGEGANEKLFF.

Only a few counts were recorded for this clonotype. This rearrangement joins TRBV4-2 to TRBJ2-2; a possible D gene is TRBD1 (5 bases). V lost 0 bases and J 1 base, leaving 6 bases between the germline ends. Germline CDR1 is LGHNA and CDR2 is YNFKEQ. CDR3 length: 15 residues. Here the CDR3 DNA reads TGTGCCAGCAGCCAAGAGGGGCAGAACACCGGGGAGCTGTTTTTT. Residues: CASSQEGQNTGELFF.

This chain connects TRBV5-4 to TRBJ2-1; 8 nucleotides line up with TRBD2. Per germline, CDR1 SGHNT and CDR2 YYREEE (reference sequence). The V segment lost 3 bases and the J segment 8 bases; nucleotides outside the gene matches: 13. The CDR3 covers 16 residues. CDR3 in DNA: TGTGCCAGCAGCTCCGGGGGGGACTATTCGGGCGATGAGCAGTTCTTC. Amino acids: CASSSGGDYSGDEQFF.

This clonotype was recorded at least ten times. The chain combines TRBV7-9 with TRBJ1-1, with D possibly TRBD1 on 5 matching bases. The length of the CDR3 is 17 residues. Germline CDR1 SEHNR, CDR2 FQNEAQ (reference sequence). The ends were cut back, 5 bases at V and 0 bases at J, with 19 bases in the middle. CDR3 loop: CASSVQPGNQLNTEAFF. CDR3 in DNA: TGTGCCAGCAGCGTCCAACCAGGGAACCAATTGAACACTGAAGCTTTCTTT.

This clonotype has ten or more counts. An end of the junction differs from the germline gene, which may be a read error. The rearrangement uses TRBV12-3 or TRBV12-4 and TRBJ2-6, with D tentatively TRBD1 or TRBD2 (5 bases each). The CDR3 runs 15 residues. The CDR3 DNA is TGTGCCATCCCCGGGGCCATCTCTGGGGCCAACGTCCTGGCTTTC. This sequence encodes CAIPGAISGANVLAF.

The table lists this clonotype with many counts. This chain joins TRBV6-4 and TRBJ2-3, with D possibly being TRBD1 (6 bases). Germline CDR1 is MRHNA and CDR2 is SNTAGT. V lost 2 bases and J 1 base, leaving 13 bases between the germline ends. The CDR3 has 16 amino acids. This chain's CDR3 is CASSDKTGSGTDTQYF. The CDR3 region has the DNA TGTGCCAGCAGTGACAAAACAGGGAGCGGCACAGATACGCAGTATTTT.

The chain has TRBV3-1 and TRBJ2-1, with D possibly being TRBD1 (5 bases). This CDR3 spans 17 amino acids. The ends were cut back, 1 base at V and 4 bases at J, with 17 bases in the middle. The germline gives CDR1 LGHDT, CDR2 YNNKEL (reference sequence). CDR3 amino acids: CASSQGFPGQGYNEQFF. The CDR3 coding sequence is TGTGCCAGCAGCCAAGGGTTCCCGGGCCAGGGTTACAATGAGCAGTTCTTC.